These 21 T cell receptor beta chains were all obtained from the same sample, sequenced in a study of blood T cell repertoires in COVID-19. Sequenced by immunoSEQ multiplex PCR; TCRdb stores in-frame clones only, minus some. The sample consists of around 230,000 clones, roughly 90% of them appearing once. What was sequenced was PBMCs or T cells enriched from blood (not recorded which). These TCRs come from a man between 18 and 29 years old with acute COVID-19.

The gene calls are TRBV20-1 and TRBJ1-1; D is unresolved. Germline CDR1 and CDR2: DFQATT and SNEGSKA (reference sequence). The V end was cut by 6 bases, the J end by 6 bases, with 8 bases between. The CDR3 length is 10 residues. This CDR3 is CSAQDAEAFF. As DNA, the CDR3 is TGCAGTGCGCAGGATGCTGAAGCTTTCTTT.

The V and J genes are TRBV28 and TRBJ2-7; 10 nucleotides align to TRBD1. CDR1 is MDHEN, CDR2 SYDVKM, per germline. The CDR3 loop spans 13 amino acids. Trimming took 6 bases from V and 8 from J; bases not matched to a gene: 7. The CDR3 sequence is CASSPPGQGKQYF. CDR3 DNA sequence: TGTGCCAGCAGCCCACCGGGACAGGGGAAGCAGTACTTC.

The CDR3 reads CASSKDTVWGTDTQYF. CDR3 DNA: TGTGCCAGTAGTAAAGATACAGTATGGGGCACAGATACGCAGTATTTT. The chain joins TRBV19 to TRBJ2-3; D uncertain. The germline V gene encodes CDR1 LNHDA and CDR2 SQIVND (reference sequence). The CDR3 is made up of 16 amino acids. V was clipped by 4 bases and J by 1 base, with 15 bases between them.

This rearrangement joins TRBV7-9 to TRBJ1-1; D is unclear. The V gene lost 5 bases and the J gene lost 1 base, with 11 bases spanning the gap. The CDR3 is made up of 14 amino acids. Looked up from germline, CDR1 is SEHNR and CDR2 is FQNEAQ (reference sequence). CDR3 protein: CASSPRGGNTEAFF. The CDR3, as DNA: TGTGCCAGCAGCCCCCGGGGAGGGAACACTGAAGCTTTCTTT.

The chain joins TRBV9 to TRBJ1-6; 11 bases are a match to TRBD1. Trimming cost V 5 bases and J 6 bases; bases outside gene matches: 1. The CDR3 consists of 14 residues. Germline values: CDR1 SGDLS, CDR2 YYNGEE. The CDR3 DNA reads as TGTGCCAGCAGGGGGACAGGGGGTAATTCACCCCTCCACTTT. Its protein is CASRGTGGNSPLHF.

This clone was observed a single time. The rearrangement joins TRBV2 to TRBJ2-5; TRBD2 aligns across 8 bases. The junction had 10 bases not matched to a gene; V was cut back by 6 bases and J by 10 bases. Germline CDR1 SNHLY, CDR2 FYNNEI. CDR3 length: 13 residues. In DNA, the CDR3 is TGTGCCAGCAGGATAACTAGCGGAGGGGACCAGTACTTC. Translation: CASRITSGGDQYF.

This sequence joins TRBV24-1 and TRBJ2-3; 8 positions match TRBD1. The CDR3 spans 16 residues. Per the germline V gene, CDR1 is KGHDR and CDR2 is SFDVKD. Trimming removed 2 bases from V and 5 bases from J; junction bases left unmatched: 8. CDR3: CATSDSDRAVGDTQYF. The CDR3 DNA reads TGTGCCACCAGTGATTCGGACAGGGCCGTAGGAGATACGCAGTATTTT.

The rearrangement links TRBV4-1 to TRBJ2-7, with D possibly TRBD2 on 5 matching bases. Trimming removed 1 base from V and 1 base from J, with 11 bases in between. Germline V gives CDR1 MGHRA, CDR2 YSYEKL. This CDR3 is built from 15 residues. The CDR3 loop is CASSQASSGSYEQYF. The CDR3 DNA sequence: TGCGCCAGCAGCCAAGCTTCTTCGGGGTCCTACGAGCAGTACTTC.

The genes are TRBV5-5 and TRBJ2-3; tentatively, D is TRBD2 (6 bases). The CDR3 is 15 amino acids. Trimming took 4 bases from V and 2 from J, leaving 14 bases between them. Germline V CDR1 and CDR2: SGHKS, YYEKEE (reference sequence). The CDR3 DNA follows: TGTGCCAGCAGCGGGGACTCTCCCTTCACAGATACGCAGTATTTT. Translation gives CASSGDSPFTDTQYF.

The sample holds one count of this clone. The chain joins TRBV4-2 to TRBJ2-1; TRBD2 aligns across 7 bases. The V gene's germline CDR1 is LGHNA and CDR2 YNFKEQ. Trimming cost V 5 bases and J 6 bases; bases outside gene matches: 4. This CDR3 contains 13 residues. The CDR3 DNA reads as TGTGCCAGCAGCTTCGGGACTACCAATGAGCAGTTCTTC. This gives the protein CASSFGTTNEQFF.

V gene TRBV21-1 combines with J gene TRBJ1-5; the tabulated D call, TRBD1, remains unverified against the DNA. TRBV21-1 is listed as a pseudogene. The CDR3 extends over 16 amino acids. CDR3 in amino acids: CASSTYLRLGHQPQHF. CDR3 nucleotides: TGTGCCAGCAGCACCTACCTGCGGTTGGGGCATCAGCCCCAGCATTTT.

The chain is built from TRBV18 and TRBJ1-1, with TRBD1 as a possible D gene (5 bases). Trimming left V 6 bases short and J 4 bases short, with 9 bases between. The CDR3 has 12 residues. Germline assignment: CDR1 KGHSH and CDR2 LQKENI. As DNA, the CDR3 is TGTGCCAGCTCTTCCGGGGGCACTGAAGCTTTCTTT. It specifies CASSSGGTEAFF. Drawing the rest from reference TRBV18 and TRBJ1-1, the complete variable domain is NAGVMQNPRHLVRRRGQEARLRCSPMKGHSHVYWYRQLPEEGLKFMVYLQKENIIDESGMPKERFSAEFPKEGPSILRIQQVVRGDSAAYFCASSSGGTEAFFGQGTRLTVV.

CDR3 bases: TGTGCCTGGCAAACAGGGGAGGTAAACACCATATATTTT. Translating gives CAWQTGEVNTIYF. The chain carries TRBV30 and TRBJ1-3; 7 nucleotides align to TRBD1. The length of the CDR3 is 13 residues. V was pared by 5 bases and J by 6 bases, with 7 bases of the junction left unmatched. In germline, CDR1 is GTSNPN, CDR2 SVGIG (reference sequence).

The chain's CDR3 is CASSDPDTTDTQYF. The CDR3 DNA follows: TGTGCCAGCAGTGACCCAGACACCACAGATACGCAGTATTTT. The V and J genes are TRBV28 and TRBJ2-3; D is unresolved. The V end was cut by 5 bases, the J end by 2 bases, with 11 bases between. Germline V CDR1 and CDR2: MDHEN, SYDVKM. This CDR3 has 14 residues.

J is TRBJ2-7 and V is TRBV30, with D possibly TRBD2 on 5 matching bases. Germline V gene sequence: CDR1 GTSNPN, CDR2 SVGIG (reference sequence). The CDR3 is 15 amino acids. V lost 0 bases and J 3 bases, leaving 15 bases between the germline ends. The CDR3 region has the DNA TGTGCCTGGAGTGTACTAGGGAGACAACGCTACGAGCAGTACTTC. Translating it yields CAWSVLGRQRYEQYF.

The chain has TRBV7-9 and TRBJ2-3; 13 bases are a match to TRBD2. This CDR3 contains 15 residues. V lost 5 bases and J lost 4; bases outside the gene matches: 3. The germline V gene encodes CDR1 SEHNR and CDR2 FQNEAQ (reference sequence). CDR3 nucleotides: TGTGCCAGCAGCCGGACTAGCGGGAGTGCAGATACGCAGTATTTT. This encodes CASSRTSGSADTQYF.

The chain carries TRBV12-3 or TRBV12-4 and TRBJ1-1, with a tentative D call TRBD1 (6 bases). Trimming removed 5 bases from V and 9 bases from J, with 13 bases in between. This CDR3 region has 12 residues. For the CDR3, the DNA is TGTGCCAGCAGTCCAGGGGATTTCAAAGCTTTCTTT. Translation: CASSPGDFKAFF.

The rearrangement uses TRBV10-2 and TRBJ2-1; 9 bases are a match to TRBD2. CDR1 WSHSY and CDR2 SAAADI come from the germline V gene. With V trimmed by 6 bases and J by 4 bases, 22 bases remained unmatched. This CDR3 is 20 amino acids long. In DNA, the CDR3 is TGCGCCAGCAGGAGGTTAGGGCTAGCGGGGATGGGTCGGGAATACAATGAGCAGTTCTTC. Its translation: CASRRLGLAGMGREYNEQFF.

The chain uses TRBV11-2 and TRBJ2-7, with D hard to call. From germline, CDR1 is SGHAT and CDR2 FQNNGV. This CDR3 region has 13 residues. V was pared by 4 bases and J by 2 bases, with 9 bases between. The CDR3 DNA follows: TGTGCCAGCAGCTCCGACACCGCCTACGAGCAGTACTTC. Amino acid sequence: CASSSDTAYEQYF. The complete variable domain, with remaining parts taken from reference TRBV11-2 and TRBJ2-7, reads EAGVAQSPRYKIIEKRQSVAFWCNPISGHATLYWYQQILGQGPKLLIQFQNNGVVDDSQLPKDRFSAERLKGVDSTLKIQPAKLEDSAVYLCASSSDTAYEQYFGPGTRLTVT.

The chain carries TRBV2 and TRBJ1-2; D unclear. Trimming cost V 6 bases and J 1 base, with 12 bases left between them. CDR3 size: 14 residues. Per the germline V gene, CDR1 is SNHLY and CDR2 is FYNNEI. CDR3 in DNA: TGTGCCAGCAGGGAACGGGAGGTTAACTATGGCTACACCTTC. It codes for CASREREVNYGYTF.

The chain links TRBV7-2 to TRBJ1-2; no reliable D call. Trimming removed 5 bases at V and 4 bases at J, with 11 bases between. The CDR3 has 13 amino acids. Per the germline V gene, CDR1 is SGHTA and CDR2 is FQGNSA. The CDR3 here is CASSHRWPYGYTF. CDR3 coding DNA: TGTGCCAGCAGCCACCGTTGGCCCTATGGCTACACCTTC.